The entry below gives a single T cell receptor (beta chain) sequence along with its context. The antigen is unknown. The study reverse transcribed the entire isolated RNA, so it sequenced expressed TCRB transcripts. Some clones are missing from TCRdb's copy, which holds only in-frame ones; the method was immunoSEQ multiplex PCR. The data contain roughly 260,000 clones, around 20% of them singletons. These data come from a study of beta chain features in type 1 diabetes. The CDR3 loop spans 15 amino acids. The V and J ends lost 3 bases and 1 base respectively, with 13 bases between them. CDR1 is MNHEY, CDR2 SVGAGI, per germline. CD4+ cells of the naive, central memory, regulatory and stem cell-like memory types were sorted via CD45RO/CCR7/CD25/CD127/CD95/CD27. Study findings and constraints: Moderate but significant shortening of TCRB CDR3s was recorded in all four CD4+ subsets from Type 1 diabetes patients. Among type 1 diabetes patients, VDJ junctions had fewer insertions and more deletions.

The TCR was taken from a middle-aged woman with type 1 diabetes. The material sequenced was naive CD4+ T cells from blood. This chain joins TRBV6-5 and TRBJ2-7, with a possible D match to TRBD1 (6 bases). In DNA, the CDR3 is TGTGCCAGCAGTTATCAGAACAGGGAGTCCTACGAGCAGTACTTC. As protein: CASSYQNRESYEQYF.